The present T cell receptor beta chain was sequenced within a study of T cells after yellow fever vaccination. The CDR3 sequence is 15 residues long. Germline V CDR1 and CDR2: KGHSH, LQKENI. The V and J ends lost 3 bases and 3 bases respectively, with 14 bases between them. Overall study results and limits: Weaker, the secondary response peaked sooner, at day 5 versus 15.

This clonotype came up many times. The antigen remains unidentified. UMIs were added to TCR cDNA along with a universal primer site when it was made by 5'RACE template switching. TCRdb called the 5' RACE reads again in MiXCR, with one record for every CDR3 protein. The table includes 78,000 or so distinct CDR3 sequences, more than 5.5% detected once. The chain employs TRBV18 and TRBJ1-2, with D possibly matching TRBD1 (6 bases). The receptor's source is a man between 18 and 29 years old who received the YFV17D yellow fever vaccine. The sample consisted of CD8+ T cells sorted from PBMCs, taken 10 to 11 days after the first yellow fever vaccination. The CDR3 DNA follows: TGTGCCAGCTCACCCACAGGGCCGGGGGACTATGGCTACACCTTC. Translation gives CASSPTGPGDYGYTF.